These T cell receptor beta chains were read from a single sample in a study of B cell selection in AIRE deficiency. Produced via immunoSEQ multiplex PCR; TCRdb's table is partial and in-frame only. Of fewer than 30,000 clones in the sample, 90% to 96% were seen once. The specimen was CD4+CD127+ conventional T cells sorted from PBMCs. These receptor sequences come from a human donor in good health. CDR3s include the opening cysteine and the closing phenylalanine or tryptophan. The D gene is left open where the match is weak.

>.|TRBJ2-5|TRBV28
TGTGCCAGCAGTTCAGCCGGGACTCAAAAAGAGACCCAGTACTTC
CASSSAGTQKETQYF
>.|TRBJ1-1|TRBV27
TGTGCCAGCAGTTACCGGAACATGAACACTGAAGCTTTCTTT
CASSYRNMNTEAFF
>.|TRBJ2-3|TRBV2
TGTGCCAGCAGTGACCAAGGAGGGGCAGATACGCAGTATTTT
CASSDQGGADTQYF
>TRBD1|TRBJ2-3|TRBV29-1
TGCAGCGTTCAAGCGCAGGGGGCAGGAGATACGCAGTATTTT
CSVQAQGAGDTQYF
>.|TRBJ1-3|TRBV5-1
TGCGCCAGCAGCTCCAGTTACCACTCTGGAAACACCATATATTTT
CASSSSYHSGNTIYF
>.|TRBJ1-1|TRBV7-2
TGTGCCAGCAGCACTAGGGGGGGTACAGCTTTCTTT
CASSTRGGTAFF
>TRBD1|TRBJ1-2|TRBV7-9
TGTGCCAGCAGCTTAGGGGGGCTACAGGGGTACTATGGCTACACCTTC
CASSLGGLQGYYGYTF
>.|TRBJ2-5|TRBV6-6
TGTGCCAGCAGCGCTACTAGCAGTCTAGGGACCCAGTACTTC
CASSATSSLGTQYF
>.|TRBJ2-1|TRBV5-6
TGTGCCAGCAGCTTGGGCGGGCCCTACAATGAGCAGTTCTTC
CASSLGGPYNEQFF
>.|TRBJ1-3|TRBV4-3
TGCGCCAGCAGCCAAGAGCTAGGGGGCTCTGGAAACACCATATATTTT
CASSQELGGSGNTIYF
>.|TRBJ2-5|TRBV7-2
TGTGCCAGCAGCCCATCCGGTCAAGAGACCCAGTACTTC
CASSPSGQETQYF
>TRBD1|TRBJ2-2|TRBV18
TGTGCCAGCTCACTCAATTCGGACAGGGCTGAGGAGCTGTTTTTT
CASSLNSDRAEELFF
>.|TRBJ2-1|TRBV19
TGTGCCAGTAGTGTTTTCAATGAGCAGTTCTTC
CASSVFNEQFF
>.|TRBJ2-3|TRBV10-3
TGTGCCATCAGTGAAGGGGGACAAGGCTTCACAGATACGCAGTATTTT
CAISEGGQGFTDTQYF